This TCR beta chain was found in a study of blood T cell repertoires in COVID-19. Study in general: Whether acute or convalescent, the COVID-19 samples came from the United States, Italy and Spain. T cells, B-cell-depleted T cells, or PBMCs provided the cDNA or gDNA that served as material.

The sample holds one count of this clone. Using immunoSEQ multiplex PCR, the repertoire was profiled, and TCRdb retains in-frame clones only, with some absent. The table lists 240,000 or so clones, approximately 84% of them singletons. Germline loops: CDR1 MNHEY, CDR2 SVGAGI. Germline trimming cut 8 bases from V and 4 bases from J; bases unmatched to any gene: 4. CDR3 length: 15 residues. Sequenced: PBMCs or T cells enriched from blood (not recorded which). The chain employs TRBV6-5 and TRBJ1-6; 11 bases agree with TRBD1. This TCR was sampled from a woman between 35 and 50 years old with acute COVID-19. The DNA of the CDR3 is TGTGCCAGCGGACAGGGGGCTGGGTATAATTCACCCCTCCACTTT. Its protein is CASGQGAGYNSPLHF.